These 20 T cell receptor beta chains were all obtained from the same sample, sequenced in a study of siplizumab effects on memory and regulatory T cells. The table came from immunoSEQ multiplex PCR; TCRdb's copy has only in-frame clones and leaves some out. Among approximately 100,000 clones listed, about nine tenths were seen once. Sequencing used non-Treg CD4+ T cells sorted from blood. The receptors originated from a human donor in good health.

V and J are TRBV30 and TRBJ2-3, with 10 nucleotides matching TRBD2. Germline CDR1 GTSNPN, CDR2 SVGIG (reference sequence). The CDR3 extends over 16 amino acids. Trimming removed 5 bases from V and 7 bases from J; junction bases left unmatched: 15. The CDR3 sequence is CAWGEPGLARANTQYF. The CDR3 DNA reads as TGTGCCTGGGGTGAACCGGGACTAGCGAGAGCGAATACGCAGTATTTT. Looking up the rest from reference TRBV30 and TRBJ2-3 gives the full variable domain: SQTIHQWPATLVQPVGSPLSLECTVEGTSNPNLYWYRQAAGRGLQLLFYSVGIGQISSEVPQNLSASRPQDRQFILSSKKLLLSDSGFYLCAWGEPGLARANTQYFGPGTRLTVL.

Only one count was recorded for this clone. The CDR3 here is CASSQSEGGPLHF. Written as DNA, the CDR3 is TGTGCCAGCAGCCAGTCCGAGGGGGGTCCCCTCCACTTT. J is TRBJ1-6 and V is TRBV28, with D maybe TRBD1 (6 bases). Germline loops: CDR1 MDHEN, CDR2 SYDVKM. The CDR3 loop spans 13 amino acids. V lost 6 bases, J lost 13 bases, and 16 bases lay in between.

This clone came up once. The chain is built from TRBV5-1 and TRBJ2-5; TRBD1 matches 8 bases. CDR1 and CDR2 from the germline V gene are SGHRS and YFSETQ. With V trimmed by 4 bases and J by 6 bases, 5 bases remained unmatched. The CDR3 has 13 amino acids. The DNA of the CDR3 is TGCGCCAGCAGCATGGACAGGGCGAAGACCCAGTACTTC. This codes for CASSMDRAKTQYF.

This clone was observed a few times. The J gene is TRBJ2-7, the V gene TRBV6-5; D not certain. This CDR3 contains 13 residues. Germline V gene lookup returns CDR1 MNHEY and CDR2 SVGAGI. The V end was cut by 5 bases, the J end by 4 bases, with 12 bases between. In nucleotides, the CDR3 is TGTGCCAGCAGTCTGGCCCGACCGTACGAGCAGTACTTC. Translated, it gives CASSLARPYEQYF.

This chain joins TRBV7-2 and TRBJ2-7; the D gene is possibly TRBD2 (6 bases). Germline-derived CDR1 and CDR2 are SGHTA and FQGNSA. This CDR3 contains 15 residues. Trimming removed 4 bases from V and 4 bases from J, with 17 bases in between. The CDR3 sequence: CASSSLGGRGYEQYF. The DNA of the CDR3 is TGTGCCAGCAGCTCCCTCGGCGGACGGGGGTACGAGCAGTACTTC.

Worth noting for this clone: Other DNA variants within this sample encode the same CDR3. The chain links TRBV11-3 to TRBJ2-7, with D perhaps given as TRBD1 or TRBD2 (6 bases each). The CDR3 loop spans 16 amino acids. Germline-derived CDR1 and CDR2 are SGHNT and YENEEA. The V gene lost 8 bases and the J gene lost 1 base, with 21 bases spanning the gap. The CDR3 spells CASSGAAYPSSYEQYF. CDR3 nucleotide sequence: TGTGCCAGCTCGGGGGCGGCCTACCCTTCATCCTACGAGCAGTACTTC.

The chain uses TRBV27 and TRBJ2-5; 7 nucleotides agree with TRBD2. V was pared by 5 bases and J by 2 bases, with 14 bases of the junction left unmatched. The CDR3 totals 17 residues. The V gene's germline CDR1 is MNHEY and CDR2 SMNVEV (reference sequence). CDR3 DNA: TGTGCCAGCAGTGGACATACTAGCGAAAATAGACAAGAGACCCAGTACTTC. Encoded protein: CASSGHTSENRQETQYF.

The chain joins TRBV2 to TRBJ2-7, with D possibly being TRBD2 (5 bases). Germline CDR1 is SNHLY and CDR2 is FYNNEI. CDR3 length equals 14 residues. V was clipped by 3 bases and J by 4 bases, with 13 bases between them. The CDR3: CASSEDSRVYEQYF. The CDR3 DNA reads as TGTGCCAGCAGTGAGGACTCAAGGGTATACGAGCAGTACTTC.

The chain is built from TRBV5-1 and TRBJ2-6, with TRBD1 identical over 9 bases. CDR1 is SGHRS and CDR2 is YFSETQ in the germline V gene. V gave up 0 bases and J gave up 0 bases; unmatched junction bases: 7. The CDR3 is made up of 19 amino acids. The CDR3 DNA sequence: TGCGCCAGCAGCTTGGTAGGGACAGGGATTTTCTCTGGGGCCAACGTCCTGACTTTC. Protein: CASSLVGTGIFSGANVLTF.

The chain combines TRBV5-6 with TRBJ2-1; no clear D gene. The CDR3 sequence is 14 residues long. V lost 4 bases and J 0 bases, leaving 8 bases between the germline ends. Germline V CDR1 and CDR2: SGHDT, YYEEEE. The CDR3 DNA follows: TGTGCCAGCAGCCAAATTTCCTCCTACAATGAGCAGTTCTTC. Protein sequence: CASSQISSYNEQFF. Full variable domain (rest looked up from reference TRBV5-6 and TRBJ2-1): DAGVTQSPTHLIKTRGQQVTLRCSPKSGHDTVSWYQQALGQGPQFIFQYYEEEERQRGNFPDRFSGHQFPNYSSELNVNALLLGDSALYLCASSQISSYNEQFFGPGTRLTVL.

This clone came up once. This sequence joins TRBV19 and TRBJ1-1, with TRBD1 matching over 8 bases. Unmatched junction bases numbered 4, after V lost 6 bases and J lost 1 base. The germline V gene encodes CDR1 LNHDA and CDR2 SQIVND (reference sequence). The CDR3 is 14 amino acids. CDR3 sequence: CASSDRGRNTEAFF. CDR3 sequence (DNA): TGTGCCAGTAGCGACAGGGGACGGAACACTGAAGCTTTCTTT.

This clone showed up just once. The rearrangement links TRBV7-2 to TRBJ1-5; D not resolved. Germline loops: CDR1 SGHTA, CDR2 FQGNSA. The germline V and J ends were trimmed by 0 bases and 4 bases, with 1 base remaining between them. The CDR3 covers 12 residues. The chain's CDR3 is CASSLANQPQHF. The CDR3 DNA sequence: TGTGCCAGCAGCTTAGCGAATCAGCCCCAGCATTTT. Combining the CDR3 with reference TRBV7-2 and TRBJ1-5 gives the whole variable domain GAGVSQSPSNKVTEKGKDVELRCDPISGHTALYWYRQSLGQGLEFLIYFQGNSAPDKSGLPSDRFSAERTGGSVSTLTIQRTQQEDSAVYLCASSLANQPQHFGDGTRLSIL.

CDR3 nucleotides: TGTGCCAGCAGTGACGGCCGCTCTGGGGCCAACGTCCTGACTTTC. It yields the protein CASSDGRSGANVLTF. The V call is TRBV6-1, the J call TRBJ2-6; no reliable D call. Germline V CDR1 and CDR2: MNHNS, SASEGT. The V end lost 3 bases, the J end lost 0 bases, and 6 bases lay between the germline ends. CDR3 length: 15 residues.

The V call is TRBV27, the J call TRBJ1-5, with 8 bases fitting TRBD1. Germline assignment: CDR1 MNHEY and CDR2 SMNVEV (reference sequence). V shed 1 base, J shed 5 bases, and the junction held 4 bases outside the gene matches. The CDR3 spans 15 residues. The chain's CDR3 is CASSLYSGGYQPQHF. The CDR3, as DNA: TGTGCCAGCAGTTTATATTCAGGGGGCTATCAGCCCCAGCATTTT.

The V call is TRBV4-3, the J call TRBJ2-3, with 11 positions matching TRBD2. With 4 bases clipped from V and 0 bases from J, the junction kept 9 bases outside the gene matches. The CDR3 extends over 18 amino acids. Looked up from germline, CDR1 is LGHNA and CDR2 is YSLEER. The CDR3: CASSPSSGRISSTDTQYF. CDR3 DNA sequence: TGCGCCAGCAGCCCGTCTAGCGGGAGGATCTCTAGCACAGATACGCAGTATTTT.

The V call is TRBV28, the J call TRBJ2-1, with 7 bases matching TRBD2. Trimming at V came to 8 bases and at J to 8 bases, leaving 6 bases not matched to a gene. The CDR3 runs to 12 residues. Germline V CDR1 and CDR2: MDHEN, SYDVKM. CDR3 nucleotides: TGTGCCAGCCAGACTAGCTTGGATGAGCAGTTCTTC. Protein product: CASQTSLDEQFF.

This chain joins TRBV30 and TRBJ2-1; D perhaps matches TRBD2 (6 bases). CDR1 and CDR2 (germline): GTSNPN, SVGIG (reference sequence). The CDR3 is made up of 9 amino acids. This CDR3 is CATEGEQFF. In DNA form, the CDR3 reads TGTGCTACGGAGGGCGAGCAGTTCTTC.

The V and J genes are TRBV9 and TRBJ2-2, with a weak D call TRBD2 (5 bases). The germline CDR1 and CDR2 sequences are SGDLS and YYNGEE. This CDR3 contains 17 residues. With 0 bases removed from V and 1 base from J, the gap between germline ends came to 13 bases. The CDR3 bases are TGTGCCAGCAGCGTAGCTGGCGCGGGCTTGAACACCGGGGAGCTGTTTTTT. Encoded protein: CASSVAGAGLNTGELFF.

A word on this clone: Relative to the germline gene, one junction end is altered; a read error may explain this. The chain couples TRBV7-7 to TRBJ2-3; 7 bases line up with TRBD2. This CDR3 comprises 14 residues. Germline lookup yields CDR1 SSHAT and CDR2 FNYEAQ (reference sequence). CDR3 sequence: CASSLGLPPDTQYF. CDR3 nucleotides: TGTGCTAGCAGCTTGGGACTACCCCCAGATACGCAGTATTTT. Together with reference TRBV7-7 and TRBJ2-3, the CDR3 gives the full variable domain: GAGVSQSPRYKVTKRGQDVTLRCDPISSHATLYWYQQALGQGPEFLTYFNYEAQPDKSGLPSDRFSAERPEGSISTLTIQRTEQRDSAMYRCASSLGLPPDTQYFGPGTRLTVL.

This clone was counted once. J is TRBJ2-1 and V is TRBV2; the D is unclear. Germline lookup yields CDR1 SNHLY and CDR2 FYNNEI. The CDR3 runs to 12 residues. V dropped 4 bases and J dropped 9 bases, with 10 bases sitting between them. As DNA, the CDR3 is TGTGCCAGCAGTGTAGACCTAGGTGAGCAGTTCTTC. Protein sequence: CASSVDLGEQFF.